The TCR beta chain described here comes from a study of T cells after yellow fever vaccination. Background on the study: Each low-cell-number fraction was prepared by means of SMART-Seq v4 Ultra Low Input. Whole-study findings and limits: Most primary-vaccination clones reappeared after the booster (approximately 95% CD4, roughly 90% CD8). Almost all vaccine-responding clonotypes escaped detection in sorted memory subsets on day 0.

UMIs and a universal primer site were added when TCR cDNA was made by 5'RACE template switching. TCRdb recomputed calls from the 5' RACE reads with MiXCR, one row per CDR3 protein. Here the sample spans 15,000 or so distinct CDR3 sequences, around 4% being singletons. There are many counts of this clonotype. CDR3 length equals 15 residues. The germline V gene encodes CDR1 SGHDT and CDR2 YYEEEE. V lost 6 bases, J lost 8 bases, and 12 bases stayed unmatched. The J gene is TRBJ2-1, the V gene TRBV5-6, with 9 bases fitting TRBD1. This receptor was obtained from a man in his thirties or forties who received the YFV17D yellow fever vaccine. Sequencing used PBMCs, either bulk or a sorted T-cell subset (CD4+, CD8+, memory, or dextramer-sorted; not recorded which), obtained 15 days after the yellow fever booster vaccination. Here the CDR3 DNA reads TGTGCCAGCACCCCCTGGGACAGGGTAGTCTATGAGCAGTTCTTC. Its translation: CASTPWDRVVYEQFF. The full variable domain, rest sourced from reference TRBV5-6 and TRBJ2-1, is DAGVTQSPTHLIKTRGQQVTLRCSPKSGHDTVSWYQQALGQGPQFIFQYYEEEERQRGNFPDRFSGHQFPNYSSELNVNALLLGDSALYLCASTPWDRVVYEQFFGPGTRLTVL.